The clone carrying this T cell receptor (beta chain) was counted between two and nine times. This sample stems from a study of tumor-infiltrating lymphocytes in primary liver carcinoma. Looking at the study overall: The patients, men and women alike, were aged 30 to 69 years.

The authors made TCR beta cDNA from around 500 ng total RNA with a constant-region primer. Libraries covering TCR beta were generated through three nested multiplex PCR rounds (using a slightly modified ARM-PCR). The opening two PCR rounds, around 9 cycles each, paired TRBV1-TRBV30 forward primers with a C-beta reverse primer. TCRdb fed the multiplex PCR reads into MiXCR, producing one record per CDR3 protein. The data contain about 120,000 distinct CDR3 sequences, about 59% of them singletons. From around 20-30 mg of unsorted bulk tissue, DNA and RNA were co-extracted together. Surgical resection served as treatment for the primary liver carcinoma of these patients. CDR3 length: 15 amino acids. Germline assignment: CDR1 SGHTA and CDR2 FQGTGA. The ends were cut back, 5 bases at V and 1 base at J, with 12 bases in the middle.

The sequencing sample was made of liver tumor tissue from sampling region 1. Subset described: tumor region T1, superior pole. V gene TRBV7-3 combines with J gene TRBJ2-1; possibly TRBD1 for D (5 bases). The TCR sequence derives from an older woman with primary liver carcinoma and hepatitis B virus infection. Here the CDR3 reads CASSRGHRSYNEQFF. The CDR3 DNA sequence: TGTGCCAGCAGCCGCGGACACCGGTCCTACAATGAGCAGTTCTTC.